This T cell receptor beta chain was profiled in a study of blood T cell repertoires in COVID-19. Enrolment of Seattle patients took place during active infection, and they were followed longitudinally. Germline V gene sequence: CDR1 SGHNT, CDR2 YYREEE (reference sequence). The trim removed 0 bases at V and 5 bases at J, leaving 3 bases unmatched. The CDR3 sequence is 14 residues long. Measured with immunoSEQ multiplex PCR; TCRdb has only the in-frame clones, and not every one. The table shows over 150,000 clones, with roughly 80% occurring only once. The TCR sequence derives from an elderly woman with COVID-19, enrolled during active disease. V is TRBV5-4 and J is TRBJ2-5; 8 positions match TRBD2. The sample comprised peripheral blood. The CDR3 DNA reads TGTGCCAGCAGCTTGGGCGGGAGGTCTGAGACCCAGTACTTC. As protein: CASSLGGRSETQYF.